This T cell receptor (beta chain) is from a study of yellow fever vaccine responses in identical twins. Whole-study findings and limits: Twin vaccine T cell responses reportedly seemed partly convergent, partly personalized.

Germline CDR1 is WNHNN and CDR2 is SYGVQD (reference sequence). Trimming took 4 bases from V and 10 from J, leaving 16 bases between them. This CDR3 spans 13 amino acids. TCRdb re-called the RT-PCR reads with MiXCR, one entry per CDR3 protein. The repertoire has about 3,100 distinct CDR3 sequences, 65% to 85% of them found once; the top ten carry about 1.5%. As concerns this clonotype: The antigen is unknown.

The chain carries TRBV10-1 and TRBJ2-5, with D unclear. The clonotype originates from a woman between 18 and 29 years old who received the yellow fever vaccine. The sample consisted of T cells from blood (PBMCs), unsorted or a sorted subset (not recorded which), taken before or after yellow fever vaccination (not recorded which). The CDR3 reads CASSAEPRDVQYF. The CDR3 coding sequence is TGCGCCAGCAGTGCAGAACCAAGAGATGTCCAGTACTTC.